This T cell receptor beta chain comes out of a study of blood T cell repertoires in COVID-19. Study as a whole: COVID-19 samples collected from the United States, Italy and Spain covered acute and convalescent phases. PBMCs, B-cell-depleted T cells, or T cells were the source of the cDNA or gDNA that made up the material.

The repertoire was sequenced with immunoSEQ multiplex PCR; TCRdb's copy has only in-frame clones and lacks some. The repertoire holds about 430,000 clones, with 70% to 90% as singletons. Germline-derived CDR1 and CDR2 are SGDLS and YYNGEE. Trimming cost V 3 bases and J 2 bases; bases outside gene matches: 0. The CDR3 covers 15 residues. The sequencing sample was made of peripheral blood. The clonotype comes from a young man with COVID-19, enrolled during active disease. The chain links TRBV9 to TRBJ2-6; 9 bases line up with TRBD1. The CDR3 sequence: CASSGQGAGANVLTF. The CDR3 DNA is TGTGCCAGCAGCGGACAGGGGGCTGGGGCCAACGTCCTGACTTTC.